This T cell receptor (beta chain) is drawn from a study of blood T cells in healthy people across ages. Roughly 10 milliliters of peripheral blood were drawn from each donor. Samples each yielded at least 6 micrograms of total RNA. Study observations and caveats: The percentage of naive T cells correlated strongly with TCR beta diversity. Per million T cells, TCR beta diversity dropped about linearly as age rose.

The V and J ends lost 1 base and 6 bases respectively, with 14 bases between them. CDR3 length equals 15 residues. The germline gives CDR1 SGHDN, CDR2 FVKESK. Concerning this clonotype: Antigen specificity is unknown.

Through a sample-barcoded 5' primer and a J-beta primer mix, a second PCR was run for roughly 7 to 12 cycles. In TCRdb, the 5' RACE reads were re-called with MiXCR into one record per CDR3 protein. The sample lists 950,000 to 1,200,000 distinct CDR3 sequences; around two fifths were seen once. The chain is built from TRBV14 and TRBJ2-3, with unresolved D. What was sequenced was blood. The TCR originated in a man in his late teens or twenties in good health. The DNA of the CDR3 is TGTGCCAGCAGCCAAGGTGGCGCTCCCCGGGATACGCAGTATTTT. It translates to CASSQGGAPRDTQYF.